This T cell receptor beta chain is from a study of T cells in Graves' hyperthyroidism and ophthalmopathy. Overall study results and limits: Most thyroid-expanded clonotypes above 0.001 were also found in blood. A model of 13 V-J features distinguished ophthalmopathy from stable hyperthyroidism.

RNA transcripts were the template for amplifying TCR beta CDR3 regions. TCR CDR3 underwent first-round RT-PCR with the HTBI primer set. TCRdb used MiXCR to reprocess the multiplex PCR reads, holding one entry per CDR3 protein. The profile shows over 650,000 distinct CDR3 sequences, about a sixth of them singletons. Patients were aged 18 to 65, had disease duration under 2 months, and had newly diagnosed hyperthyroidism. The study based diagnoses on clinical symptoms, serum thyroxine and TRAb, thyroid ultrasound and orbital computed tomography. CDR3 length equals 13 residues. Trimming pared 2 bases from V and 6 bases from J, leaving 8 bases between. Germline V gene lookup returns CDR1 LNHDA and CDR2 SQIVND (reference sequence). In its sample, this clonotype was seen many times. Antigen: not known.

The specimen sequenced was blood. The chain employs TRBV19 and TRBJ2-1; D gene unclear. The clonotype comes from a man aged 18 to 35 with Graves' hyperthyroidism. CDR3 region: CASSISSGNEQFF. The CDR3 nucleotides read TGTGCCAGTAGTATAAGCTCGGGCAATGAGCAGTTCTTC.